The 15 T cell receptor beta chains reported below all come from one sample, sequenced in a study of preoperative IRX-2 immunotherapy in early breast cancer. Stated treatment: preoperative locoregional IRX-2 cytokine immunotherapy. This table comes from immunoSEQ multiplex PCR, and its TCRdb copy is limited to in-frame clones, with some not included. The table records 90,000 to 100,000 clones, about nine tenths of them present only once. Sequenced material: tumor tissue, taken after IRX-2 immunotherapy. Receptor source: a human donor with breast cancer.

The rearrangement links TRBV6-8 to TRBJ1-4, with D perhaps matching TRBD1 (6 bases). V lost 6 bases, J lost 7 bases, and 18 bases lay in between. The length of the CDR3 is 15 residues. Germline V CDR1 and CDR2: MNHGY, SAAAGT. The CDR3 spells CASRKITGSGEKLFF. The CDR3 region has the DNA TGTGCCAGCAGGAAAATCACAGGGTCCGGTGAAAAACTGTTTTTT.

This chain uses TRBV28 with TRBJ2-5; weak D call: TRBD2 (7 bases). The CDR3 runs 16 residues. From germline, CDR1 is MDHEN and CDR2 SYDVKM. Between the trimmed V and J ends, which lost 5 bases and 5 bases, there was a span of 21 bases. CDR3 DNA sequence: TGTGCCAGCAGTCCGCGGGGGCCCCCTAGGCGGGAGACCCAGTACTTC. It is translated as CASSPRGPPRRETQYF. Looking up the rest from reference TRBV28 and TRBJ2-5 gives the full variable domain: DVKVTQSSRYLVKRTGEKVFLECVQDMDHENMFWYRQDPGLGLRLIYFSYDVKMKEKGDIPEGYSVSREKKERFSLILESASTNQTSMYLCASSPRGPPRRETQYFGPGTRLLVL.

This chain uses TRBV11-3 with TRBJ2-1; TRBD2 agrees at 7 bases. Germline CDR1 reads SGHNT; CDR2 reads YENEEA. The CDR3 is 16 amino acids. V lost 2 bases and J lost 6; bases outside the gene matches: 10. The CDR3 loop reads CASSLSLGLTINEQFF. The DNA for the CDR3 is TGTGCCAGCAGCTTATCCCTGGGACTAACCATCAATGAGCAGTTCTTC.

The chain couples TRBV30 to TRBJ1-1; D remains ambiguous. CDR1 is GTSNPN, CDR2 SVGIG, per germline (reference sequence). The CDR3 is 14 residues long. V was shortened by 4 bases and J by 0 bases, with 12 bases between the two germline ends. CDR3 loop: CAWKIGPMNTEAFF. The DNA for the CDR3 is TGTGCCTGGAAGATAGGGCCAATGAACACTGAAGCTTTCTTT.

The rearrangement uses TRBV5-1 and TRBJ2-7, with 12 bases matching TRBD2. This CDR3 has 17 residues. The junction had 8 bases not matched to a gene; V was cut back by 3 bases and J by 1 base. CDR1 and CDR2 (germline): SGHRS, YFSETQ. The CDR3 region is CASSSGLAGTSSYEQYF. DNA of the CDR3: TGCGCCAGCAGCTCAGGACTAGCGGGAACCTCGTCCTACGAGCAGTACTTC.

This chain links TRBV19 with TRBJ1-1; 9 bases match TRBD1. In germline, CDR1 is LNHDA, CDR2 SQIVND (reference sequence). The V and J ends lost 5 bases and 5 bases, in that order; junction bases with no gene match: 6. The CDR3 spans 14 residues. The CDR3 region has the DNA TGTGCCAGTAGTTCGGGACAGGGCGGAACTGAAGCTTTCTTT. Translating it yields CASSSGQGGTEAFF. Full variable domain (remainder filled in from reference TRBV19 and TRBJ1-1): DGGITQSPKYLFRKEGQNVTLSCEQNLNHDAMYWYRQDPGQGLRLIYYSQIVNDFQKGDIAEGYSVSREKKESFPLTVTSAQKNPTAFYLCASSSGQGGTEAFFGQGTRLTVV.

The chain couples TRBV7-5 to TRBJ2-7; TRBD1 is the table's D call, not checked against the DNA. TRBV7-5 is reported as a pseudogene. CDR3 size: 15 residues. CDR3 loop: CASSPAGTGTYEQYF. In nucleotides, the CDR3 is TGTGCCAGCAGCCCGGCCGGGACAGGTACCTACGAGCAGTACTTC.

The chain recombines TRBV6-9 with TRBJ1-5; 7 nucleotides match TRBD1. The germline CDR1 and CDR2 sequences are MNHGY and SVAAGI. V lost 3 bases to trimming and J lost 3 bases; unmatched junction nucleotides: 8. There are 16 residues in the CDR3. The CDR3 spells CASSYGLGQNNQPQHF. In DNA, the CDR3 is TGTGCCAGCAGTTACGGCTTGGGACAGAACAATCAGCCCCAGCATTTT.

The V gene is TRBV19, the J gene TRBJ1-4, with D possibly matching TRBD1 (6 bases). This CDR3 has 13 amino acids. CDR1 and CDR2 (germline): LNHDA, SQIVND (reference sequence). Trimming took off 6 bases at V and 8 bases at J, with 13 bases between the two ends. CDR3 sequence reads: CASSLTGYEKLFF. The CDR3, as DNA: TGTGCCAGTAGCTTAACAGGGTACGAAAAACTGTTTTTT.

This chain uses TRBV6-8 with TRBJ2-3; 8 nucleotides align to TRBD2. The CDR3 has 13 residues. Unmatched junction bases numbered 5, after V lost 10 bases and J lost 2 bases. Germline CDR1 reads MNHGY; CDR2 reads SAAAGT. CDR3 protein: CATWRGDTDTQYF. CDR3 bases: TGTGCCACATGGCGGGGGGACACAGATACGCAGTATTTT.

This clone came up a few times. CDR3 in amino acids: CASMGSGGRTDTQYF. DNA of the CDR3: TGTGCCAGTATGGGAAGCGGGGGACGCACAGATACGCAGTATTTT. V is TRBV19 and J is TRBJ2-3; 8 bases fit TRBD2. The CDR3 is 15 residues long. The germline V gene has CDR1 LNHDA and CDR2 SQIVND (reference sequence). V was clipped by 7 bases and J by 1 base; unmatched bases: 7.

The chain carries TRBV5-1 and TRBJ2-7, with TRBD1 matching over 8 bases. Germline assignment: CDR1 SGHRS and CDR2 YFSETQ. V gave up 0 bases and J gave up 0 bases; unmatched junction bases: 5. The CDR3 runs to 16 residues. This CDR3 reads CASSLDRGSGSYEQYF. The CDR3 bases are TGCGCCAGCAGCTTGGACAGGGGGTCGGGCTCCTACGAGCAGTACTTC.

The CDR3 spells CASSLQGLLNYGYTF. In DNA form, the CDR3 reads TGCGCCAGCAGCTTGCAGGGCCTACTTAACTATGGCTACACCTTC. This sequence joins TRBV5-1 and TRBJ1-2, with a possible D match to TRBD1 (5 bases). V was shortened by 1 base and J by 1 base, with 11 bases between the two germline ends. Germline loops: CDR1 SGHRS, CDR2 YFSETQ. CDR3 length: 15 residues. The full variable domain, with the rest looked up from reference TRBV5-1 and TRBJ1-2, is KAGVTQTPRYLIKTRGQQVTLSCSPISGHRSVSWYQQTPGQGLQFLFEYFSETQRNKGNFPGRFSGRQFSNSRSEMNVSTLELGDSALYLCASSLQGLLNYGYTFGSGTRLTVV.

The J gene is TRBJ2-7, the V gene TRBV28; perhaps D is TRBD1 or TRBD2 (5 bases each). The CDR3 loop spans 15 amino acids. The V gene's germline CDR1 is MDHEN and CDR2 SYDVKM. V was pared by 6 bases and J by 0 bases, with 15 bases between. The DNA for the CDR3 is TGTGCCAGCAGCCCACCGACCGGGGCCTCCTACGAGCAGTACTTC. Its protein is CASSPPTGASYEQYF.

This chain uses TRBV6-8 with TRBJ2-7; TRBD1 aligns across 8 bases. The CDR3 sequence is 15 residues long. CDR1 and CDR2 (germline): MNHGY, SAAAGT. With V trimmed by 0 bases and J by 2 bases, 3 bases remained unmatched. The CDR3 nucleotides are TGTGCCAGCAGTTACTCGACAGGGGTTCCCTACGAGCAGTACTTC. Its protein is CASSYSTGVPYEQYF.